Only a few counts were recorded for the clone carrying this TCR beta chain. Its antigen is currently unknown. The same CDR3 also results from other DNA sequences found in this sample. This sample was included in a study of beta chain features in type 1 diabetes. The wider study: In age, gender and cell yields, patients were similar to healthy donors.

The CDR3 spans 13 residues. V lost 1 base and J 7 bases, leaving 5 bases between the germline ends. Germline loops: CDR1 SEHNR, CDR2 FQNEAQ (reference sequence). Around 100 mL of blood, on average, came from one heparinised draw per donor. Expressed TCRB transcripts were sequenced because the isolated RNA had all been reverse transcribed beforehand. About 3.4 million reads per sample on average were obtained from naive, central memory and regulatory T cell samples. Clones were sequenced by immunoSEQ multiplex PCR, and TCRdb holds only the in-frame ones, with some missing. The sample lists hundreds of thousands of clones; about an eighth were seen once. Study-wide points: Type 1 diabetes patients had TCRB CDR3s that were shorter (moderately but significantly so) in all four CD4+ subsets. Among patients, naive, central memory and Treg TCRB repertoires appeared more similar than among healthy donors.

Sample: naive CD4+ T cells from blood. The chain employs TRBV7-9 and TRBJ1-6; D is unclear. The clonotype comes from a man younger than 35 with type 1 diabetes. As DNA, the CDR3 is TGTGCCAGCAGCTTAGACGGGAATTCACCCCTCCACTTT. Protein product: CASSLDGNSPLHF.